The text below deals with one TCR beta chain. The source of the sample is a study of STAT5B mutations in CD4+ large granular lymphocyte leukemia. Across the whole study: Healthy donors showed HLA-associated enrichment of the CDR3 'QG' motif.

CDR3 length: 14 amino acids. V lost 4 bases to trimming and J lost 5 bases; unmatched junction nucleotides: 5. Germline CDR1 is MNHNY and CDR2 is SVGAGI (reference sequence). Data came from immunoSEQ multiplex PCR; TCRdb stores just in-frame clones and leaves some out. Seen here are 20,000 to 25,000 clones, roughly 77% observed once, and the top ten hold approximately 30%. The chain joins TRBV6-6 to TRBJ1-1; 9 nucleotides line up with TRBD1. The sequence derives from a human donor in good health. The sample consisted of CD4+ T cells from blood buffy coats. The CDR3, as DNA: TGTGCCAGCAGTTTTCCTGGGACAGGGACTGAAGCTTTCTTT. Its protein product is CASSFPGTGTEAFF.